The 10 T cell receptor beta chains given below trace back to one sample, sequenced in a study of T cells in Graves' hyperthyroidism and ophthalmopathy. What was amplified from RNA transcripts were TCR beta CDR3 regions. A first-round RT-PCR of the TCR CDR3 used the HTBI primer set. TCRdb processed the multiplex PCR reads anew with MiXCR; each CDR3 protein has one entry. Of approximately 430,000 distinct CDR3 sequences in the sample, approximately 15% were seen once. The sequencing sample was made of blood. These receptors originate from a woman aged 18-29 years with Graves' hyperthyroidism.

This clonotype showed up many times. The V call is TRBV20-1, the J call TRBJ2-1, with TRBD1 matching 10 bases. V shed 6 bases, J shed 6 bases, and the junction held 14 bases outside the gene matches. The germline V gene has CDR1 DFQATT and CDR2 SNEGSKA (reference sequence). This CDR3 contains 16 residues. CDR3 sequence (DNA): TGCAGTGCCTTTAGGGACAGGGGAAGTTGGGGCAATGAGCAGTTCTTC. Protein product: CSAFRDRGSWGNEQFF.

This clonotype came up many times. This sequence joins TRBV12-3 or TRBV12-4 and TRBJ1-2; D might be TRBD1 (5 bases). V gave up 3 bases and J gave up 4 bases, with 9 bases separating them. The CDR3 is made up of 13 amino acids. As DNA, the CDR3 is TGTGCCAGCAGTTTTTGGGGCTCCTATGGCTACACCTTC. Its translation: CASSFWGSYGYTF.

This clonotype was picked up many times. V and J are TRBV20-1 and TRBJ1-1; D is unclear. Trimming took off 2 bases at V and 0 bases at J, with 7 bases between the two ends. The CDR3 consists of 13 residues. Germline values: CDR1 DFQATT, CDR2 SNEGSKA (reference sequence). The CDR3 sequence is CSARRSLNTEAFF. The DNA for the CDR3 is TGCAGTGCTAGAAGGAGCTTGAACACTGAAGCTTTCTTT.

Only a few counts were recorded for this clonotype. A much larger clone lies one base from this, so it may be a read error. The chain employs TRBV6-1 and TRBJ1-3; no clear D gene. V lost 5 bases and J lost 0, with 14 bases in between. This CDR3 region has 16 residues. The germline V gene has CDR1 MNHNS and CDR2 SASEGT. The CDR3 region has the DNA TGTGCCAGCAGTCGGGGTGGCACTCGCTCTGGAAACACCATATATTTT. Translated, it gives CASSRGGTRSGNTIYF.

This clonotype was observed a few times. The CDR3 DNA reads as TGTGCCAGCAGTTTATATACGGCAGGGCAGGACGAGCAGTACTTC. It specifies CASSLYTAGQDEQYF. The J gene is TRBJ2-7, the V gene TRBV28; weak D call: TRBD1 (5 bases). Trimming cost V 1 base and J 5 bases, with 15 bases left between them. Germline lookup yields CDR1 MDHEN and CDR2 SYDVKM. The CDR3 totals 15 residues.

This rearrangement joins TRBV5-1 to TRBJ2-1; 9 bases agree with TRBD1. The germline CDR1 and CDR2 sequences are SGHRS and YFSETQ. V gave up 4 bases and J gave up 4 bases; unmatched junction bases: 6. The CDR3 is 15 residues long. The CDR3 sequence: CASSIGTGKYNEQFF. DNA of the CDR3: TGCGCCAGCAGCATCGGGACAGGGAAATACAATGAGCAGTTCTTC.

Concerning this clonotype: Since the CDR3 does not end with the conserved phenylalanine or tryptophan, this likely comes from a read error. The CDR3 loop reads CASSQSLNEKLFL. DNA for the CDR3: TGTGCCAGCAGCCAAAGCCTGAATGAAAAACTGTTTCTT. V usage is TRBV14 and J usage is TRBJ1-4; no definite D call. The V gene's germline CDR1 is SGHDN and CDR2 FVKESK. The V end was cut by 2 bases, the J end by 5 bases, with 6 bases between. This CDR3 has 13 residues.

In this sample, this clonotype turned up many times. Here the CDR3 DNA reads TGTGCCACCCAGGGGGCAGGAGGCAATCAGCCCCAGCATTTT. This codes for CATQGAGGNQPQHF. The V and J genes are TRBV6-1 and TRBJ1-5; 8 nucleotides match TRBD1. This CDR3 has 14 residues. After removal of 10 bases from V and 2 bases from J, the junction contained 7 bases not matched to a gene. Germline CDR1 is MNHNS and CDR2 is SASEGT.

In its sample, this clonotype was seen a few times. The chain combines TRBV5-1 with TRBJ1-1, with D perhaps TRBD1 (5 bases). Germline CDR1 SGHRS, CDR2 YFSETQ. This CDR3 region has 17 residues. Trimming pared 2 bases from V and 4 bases from J, leaving 21 bases between. The CDR3 coding sequence is TGCGCCAGCAGCTTAACGACAAAAAGCAGGGTAGGCACTGAAGCTTTCTTT. Amino acid sequence: CASSLTTKSRVGTEAFF.

In this sample, this clonotype turned up a few times. CDR3 protein: CASSAAGSTGELFF. CDR3 bases: TGCGCCAGCAGCGCCGCCGGGAGCACCGGGGAGCTGTTTTTT. The V and J genes are TRBV5-1 and TRBJ2-2; maybe TRBD2 (6 bases). CDR1 SGHRS and CDR2 YFSETQ come from the germline V gene. The ends were cut back, 4 bases at V and 4 bases at J, with 11 bases in the middle. This CDR3 region has 14 residues.